This T cell receptor beta chain is drawn from a study of blood T cell repertoires in COVID-19. Overall study context: PBMCs, B-cell-depleted T cells, or T cells were the source of the cDNA or gDNA that made up the material.

After removal of 2 bases from V and 5 bases from J, the junction contained 12 bases not matched to a gene. CDR1 is LGHNA, CDR2 YNFKEQ, per germline. The CDR3 spans 18 residues. Sequencing used immunoSEQ multiplex PCR; TCRdb keeps in-frame clones, though not all of them. The profile shows about 69,000 clones, roughly 79% of them singletons. The chain has TRBV4-2 and TRBJ2-2; 9 bases map to TRBD1. The specimen sequenced was peripheral blood. This TCR came from a man in his fifties or sixties with acute or convalescent COVID-19. The CDR3 here is CASSQLQGTGSYTGELFF. The CDR3 region has the DNA TGTGCCAGCAGCCAACTCCAAGGGACAGGGTCTTATACCGGGGAGCTGTTTTTT.